Described below is a single TCR beta chain sequence and its context. Its target is unknown. The CDR3 has 15 amino acids. CDR1 is MNHEY and CDR2 is SVGAGI in the germline V gene. The V and J ends lost 5 bases and 2 bases respectively, with 13 bases between them. The data derive from a study of Ad26.COV2.S vaccination and SARS-CoV-2 variants. Findings and caveats of the study: Estimates derived from TCR breadth and depth analyses may have underestimated total T cell responses. Vaccine and placebo recipients had similar non-spike TCR breadth. The study found higher spike-specific TCR breadth in vaccine than placebo recipients. CD8+ and CD4+ T cells specific for spike reportedly responded with substantial breadth after vaccination.

Method: immunoSEQ multiplex PCR; TCRdb's copy keeps in-frame clones and lacks some. The table has under 150,000 clones, about nine tenths seen once. The clonotype originates from a human donor who had recovered from COVID-19. This chain joins TRBV6-5 and TRBJ1-3, with D tentatively TRBD1 (6 bases). The material was peripheral blood, obtained after recovery from COVID-19. The CDR3 DNA follows: TGTGCCAGCAGTACCGGACAGTCTCCTGGAAACACCATATATTTT. Protein product: CASSTGQSPGNTIYF.